The 4 T cell receptor beta chains below all came from one sample that was sequenced in a study of T-cell reconstitution after alpha-beta-depleted transplantation in children. Unique molecular identifiers were incorporated when the TCRbeta library was constructed. TCRdb recomputed calls from the PCR reads with MiXCR, one row per CDR3 protein. Altogether some 500,000 distinct CDR3 sequences are present, around 19% being singletons, with the ten largest covering roughly 3.3%. The specimen comprised PBMCs from the stem cell graft donor, sampled from the stem cell graft. Receptor source: a human donor who donated a stem cell graft to a child with acute lymphoblastic leukemia.

This clonotype has just a few counts. This chain joins TRBV7-9 and TRBJ2-3; D tentatively reads TRBD1 or TRBD2 (5 bases each). V gave up 3 bases and J gave up 2 bases, with 12 bases separating them. The CDR3 is made up of 15 amino acids. CDR1 is SEHNR, CDR2 FQNEAQ, per germline (reference sequence). The DNA of the CDR3 is TGTGCCAGCAGCTTGACCGGGACGGCCACAGATACGCAGTATTTT. Its translation is CASSLTGTATDTQYF. Together with reference TRBV7-9 and TRBJ2-3, the CDR3 gives the full variable domain: DTGVSQNPRHKITKRGQNVTFRCDPISEHNRLYWYRQTLGQGPEFLTYFQNEAQLEKSRLLSDRFSAERPKGSFSTLEIQRTEQGDSAMYLCASSLTGTATDTQYFGPGTRLTVL.

This clonotype has more than one count but fewer than ten. The CDR3 DNA is TGCGCCAGCAGCTCGGATACTAGCGGGAGTACAAATACGCAGTATTTT. Its protein is CASSSDTSGSTNTQYF. The gene calls are TRBV5-1 and TRBJ2-3; TRBD2 aligns across 11 bases. The V segment lost 3 bases and the J segment 7 bases; nucleotides outside the gene matches: 10. Germline CDR1 and CDR2: SGHRS and YFSETQ. This CDR3 comprises 16 residues.

In its sample, this clonotype was seen a few times. This chain connects TRBV5-1 to TRBJ2-1, with D maybe TRBD2 (5 bases). This CDR3 is 14 amino acids long. Germline lookup yields CDR1 SGHRS and CDR2 YFSETQ. Trimming removed 0 bases at V and 5 bases at J, with 9 bases between. The CDR3 protein is CASSLAPGNNEQFF. The DNA of the CDR3 is TGCGCCAGCAGCTTGGCCCCGGGGAACAATGAGCAGTTCTTC.

This clonotype has more than one count but fewer than ten. J is TRBJ2-1 and V is TRBV7-2; D is possibly TRBD1 or TRBD2 (5 bases each). The CDR3 is 17 residues long. The V gene lost 5 bases and the J gene lost 10 bases, with 27 bases spanning the gap. The V gene's germline CDR1 is SGHTA and CDR2 FQGNSA. CDR3 sequence (DNA): TGTGCCAGCAGCCTGGCGGTTTACGGGACGAAGGGTATCGAGCAGTTCTTC. The encoded protein is CASSLAVYGTKGIEQFF. The entire variable domain, with the rest obtained from reference TRBV7-2 and TRBJ2-1, is as follows: GAGVSQSPSNKVTEKGKDVELRCDPISGHTALYWYRQSLGQGLEFLIYFQGNSAPDKSGLPSDRFSAERTGGSVSTLTIQRTQQEDSAVYLCASSLAVYGTKGIEQFFGPGTRLTVL.